The 19 T cell receptor beta chains reported below all come from one sample, sequenced in a study of T cell changes during pregnancy in multiple sclerosis (dated by TCRdb to between 2018 and 2021). The library came from the immunoSEQ multiplex PCR assay. In its TCRdb copy, this immuneACCESS table keeps in-frame sequences only and misses some clones. Where compared with another copy, unresolved V genes explain less than half of these, and the others have no known cause. The sample table shows approximately 13,000 clones, and about nine tenths are seen once. Jointly, the top ten make up more than 6% of the sample. The source material was CD8+ T cells from peripheral blood mononuclear cells, sampled in the second trimester of pregnancy. The receptors come from a female donor in good health, enrolled as a control in a pregnancy study.

This clone is classed as medium-sized (0.01 to 0.1%). The J gene is TRBJ2-1, the V gene TRBV2; 7 bases align to TRBD2. V lost 4 bases to trimming and J lost 4 bases; unmatched junction nucleotides: 10. The CDR3 contains 16 residues. Germline V gene sequence: CDR1 SNHLY, CDR2 FYNNEI. The CDR3, as DNA: TGTGCCAGCAGTGTGCTCTCGACTAGCCCGTACAATGAGCAGTTCTTC. Its translation is CASSVLSTSPYNEQFF.

The chain has TRBV2 and TRBJ2-1; 9 positions match TRBD2. After removal of 10 bases from V and 2 bases from J, the junction contained 12 bases not matched to a gene. This CDR3 region has 16 residues. Germline V gene lookup returns CDR1 SNHLY and CDR2 FYNNEI. CDR3 region: CAIGMKRGDTYNEQFF. CDR3 in DNA: TGTGCCATCGGAATGAAGCGGGGGGACACCTACAATGAGCAGTTCTTC. The full variable domain, with the rest looked up from reference TRBV2 and TRBJ2-1, is EPEVTQTPSHQVTQMGQEVILRCVPISNHLYFYWYRQILGQKVEFLVSFYNNEISEKSEIFDDQFSVERPDGSNFTLKIRSTKLEDSAMYFCAIGMKRGDTYNEQFFGPGTRLTVL.

This chain joins TRBV14 and TRBJ1-2; TRBD1 might be the D (6 bases). The CDR3 is made up of 15 amino acids. CDR1 is SGHDN, CDR2 FVKESK, per germline. V shed 5 bases and J shed 7 bases, with 20 bases lying between them. The CDR3 nucleotides are TGTGCCAGCAGCAAGCTCCTTACAGGGCTTCCTGGCTACACCTTC. It translates to CASSKLLTGLPGYTF.

The genes are TRBV4-2 and TRBJ1-2; D ambiguous. Germline lookup yields CDR1 LGHNA and CDR2 YNFKEQ. This CDR3 is built from 13 residues. The germline V and J ends were trimmed by 1 base and 8 bases, with 11 bases remaining between them. In nucleotides, the CDR3 is TGTGCCAGCAGCCAAGGAACATGGGAGGGCTACACCTTC. This encodes CASSQGTWEGYTF.

V and J are TRBV11-1 and TRBJ2-1; 9 positions agree with TRBD1. The CDR3 covers 13 residues. The V gene's germline CDR1 is SGHAT and CDR2 FQDESV (reference sequence). V lost 1 base to trimming and J lost 8 bases; unmatched junction nucleotides: 0. The CDR3 here is CASSLGDRDEQFF. The CDR3 bases are TGTGCCAGCAGCTTAGGGGACAGGGATGAGCAGTTCTTC. The variable domain in full, completed from reference TRBV11-1 and TRBJ2-1, reads EAEVAQSPRYKITEKSQAVAFWCDPISGHATLYWYRQILGQGPELLVQFQDESVVDDSQLPKDRFSAERLKGVDSTLKIQPAELGDSAMYLCASSLGDRDEQFFGPGTRLTVL.

The rearrangement links TRBV7-9 to TRBJ2-7; D may be TRBD2 (5 bases). The V end was cut by 1 base, the J end by 5 bases, with 9 bases between. Germline CDR1 is SEHNR and CDR2 is FQNEAQ (reference sequence). This CDR3 spans 13 amino acids. The CDR3 nucleotides are TGTGCCAGCAGCTTAGTACGAGCGGACGAGCAGTACTTC. Protein: CASSLVRADEQYF.

The chain has TRBV30 and TRBJ2-1; TRBD2 matches 13 bases. V lost 1 base to trimming and J lost 3 bases; unmatched junction nucleotides: 9. The CDR3 has 18 residues. From germline, CDR1 is GTSNPN and CDR2 SVGIG (reference sequence). This CDR3 is CAWSGGTSGRAHYNEQFF. CDR3 in DNA: TGTGCCTGGAGTGGTGGAACTAGCGGGAGGGCACACTACAATGAGCAGTTCTTC.

This clone is deemed large. This rearrangement joins TRBV7-2 to TRBJ2-1; no clear D gene. V shed 7 bases and J shed 7 bases, with 29 bases lying between them. From germline, CDR1 is SGHTA and CDR2 FQGNSA. The CDR3 contains 18 residues. The CDR3 protein is CASTALWSRLFVRNEQFF. For the CDR3, the DNA is TGTGCCAGCACCGCCCTCTGGTCTAGGCTGTTTGTGAGGAATGAGCAGTTCTTC.

The chain recombines TRBV27 with TRBJ2-1; D is possibly TRBD1 (6 bases). The CDR3 sequence is 15 residues long. V lost 3 bases, J lost 2 bases, and 11 bases lay in between. Germline V CDR1 and CDR2: MNHEY, SMNVEV (reference sequence). This CDR3 is CASSFGDIAYNEQFF. The CDR3 DNA reads TGTGCCAGCAGTTTTGGGGACATCGCCTACAATGAGCAGTTCTTC.

CDR3 region: CASSLRTNEQYF. In DNA form, the CDR3 reads TGTGCCAGCAGCTTACGGACAAACGAGCAGTACTTC. This rearrangement joins TRBV5-8 to TRBJ2-7; D might be TRBD1 (5 bases). Germline V CDR1 and CDR2: SGHTS, YDEGEE. Between the trimmed V and J ends, which lost 2 bases and 5 bases, there was a span of 8 bases. CDR3 length equals 12 residues.

The rearrangement links TRBV6-6 to TRBJ2-7; D is unresolved. CDR1 MNHNY and CDR2 SVGAGI come from the germline V gene (reference sequence). This CDR3 is 12 amino acids long. V lost 5 bases to trimming and J lost 2 bases, with 7 bases between them. The CDR3 nucleotides read TGTGCCAGCAGTCAGAACCCCTACGAGCAGTACTTC. Its protein is CASSQNPYEQYF.

The gene calls are TRBV7-3 and TRBJ2-5; possibly TRBD1 for D (5 bases). Germline V gives CDR1 SGHTA, CDR2 FQGTGA. V dropped 11 bases and J dropped 5 bases, with 15 bases sitting between them. The CDR3 sequence is 12 residues long. The CDR3 region is CAGVGVGETQYF. In DNA form, the CDR3 reads TGTGCCGGAGTAGGGGTTGGTGAGACCCAGTACTTC.

The chain links TRBV15 to TRBJ2-1, with TRBD2 matching over 13 bases. Germline loops: CDR1 LNHNV, CDR2 YYDKDF (reference sequence). The junction had 5 bases not matched to a gene; V was cut back by 0 bases and J by 9 bases. The CDR3 spans 16 residues. Written as DNA, the CDR3 is TGTGCCACCAGCAGAGAACCGGGACTAGCGGGAACTGAGCAGTTCTTC. This translates into CATSREPGLAGTEQFF.

The genes are TRBV6-5 and TRBJ1-1; 9 bases are a match to TRBD1. Germline CDR1 and CDR2: MNHEY and SVGAGI. V was clipped by 6 bases and J by 0 bases; unmatched bases: 2. This CDR3 region has 14 residues. The DNA of the CDR3 is TGTGCCAGCAGGACAGGGGGTATGAACACTGAAGCTTTCTTT. It encodes CASRTGGMNTEAFF.

V is TRBV6-1 and J is TRBJ2-3; tentative D call: TRBD2 (5 bases). Germline loops: CDR1 MNHNS, CDR2 SASEGT. V lost 1 base and J 4 bases, leaving 12 bases between the germline ends. The CDR3 loop spans 15 amino acids. The DNA of the CDR3 is TGTGCCAGCAGTGAAGACGGAGGCGGACCAGATACGCAGTATTTT. This gives the protein CASSEDGGGPDTQYF.

The CDR3 region is CASSRIGDSEETQYF. CDR3 nucleotides: TGTGCCAGCAGCCGGATAGGGGACAGTGAAGAGACCCAGTACTTC. This chain connects TRBV28 to TRBJ2-5; 7 bases align to TRBD1. The V segment lost 6 bases and the J segment 3 bases; nucleotides outside the gene matches: 10. The CDR3 runs 15 residues. The V gene's germline CDR1 is MDHEN and CDR2 SYDVKM.

This chain joins TRBV28 and TRBJ2-7; D gene ambiguous. From germline, CDR1 is MDHEN and CDR2 SYDVKM. V gave up 10 bases and J gave up 1 base, with 8 bases separating them. The CDR3 runs to 11 residues. CDR3 nucleotides: TGTGCCACCCTACAGTCCTACGAGCAGTACTTC. Residues: CATLQSYEQYF.

This clone appeared once. The rearrangement uses TRBV5-1 and TRBJ2-7, with 8 nucleotides matching TRBD2. This CDR3 spans 15 amino acids. V was pared by 0 bases and J by 8 bases, with 10 bases of the junction left unmatched. The germline gives CDR1 SGHRS, CDR2 YFSETQ. The CDR3 reads CASSLEGLGTGQQYF. CDR3 coding DNA: TGCGCCAGCAGCTTGGAGGGACTAGGGACGGGCCAGCAGTACTTC.

V usage is TRBV4-2 and J usage is TRBJ2-2, with TRBD2 matching over 12 bases. The germline gives CDR1 LGHNA, CDR2 YNFKEQ. The CDR3 covers 18 residues. After removal of 3 bases from V and 0 bases from J, the junction contained 5 bases not matched to a gene. The CDR3 loop reads CASSHQTSGGANTGELFF. The CDR3 DNA reads as TGTGCCAGCAGCCATCAGACTAGCGGGGGCGCGAACACCGGGGAGCTGTTTTTT.